Reported below is one TCR beta chain. The data are from a study of blood T cell repertoires in COVID-19. Across the whole study: Acute-phase and convalescent COVID-19 samples originated in the United States, Italy and Spain.

Enrollment of patients from Seattle took place during active infection, with longitudinal follow-up. Sequenced by immunoSEQ multiplex PCR; TCRdb stores in-frame clones only, minus some. The sample has 200,000 to 300,000 clones; approximately 91% are singletons. What was sequenced was peripheral blood. The source of this sequence is a person aged 18 to 29 with COVID-19, enrolled during active disease.

The CDR3 DNA is TGCGCCAGCAGCTCCCAGGGGAAGGACACTGAAGCTTTCTTT. It codes for CASSSQGKDTEAFF. The rearrangement joins TRBV5-1 to TRBJ1-1; the D gene is possibly TRBD1 (6 bases). Germline lookup yields CDR1 SGHRS and CDR2 YFSETQ. Trimming stripped 3 bases from V and 3 bases from J, with 12 bases between. The length of the CDR3 is 14 residues.